The entry below gives a single T cell receptor (beta chain) sequence along with its context. Its specificity is not known. The data belong to a study of response to subunit inactivated influenza vaccine. Study-level results: The authors suggested that every seasonal influenza vaccination recruits few new T cells.

Looked up from germline, CDR1 is MNHNS and CDR2 is SASEGT. This CDR3 is built from 17 residues. The V gene end was trimmed by 4 bases and the J gene end by 3 bases; junction bases not matched to a gene: 11. Each CDR3 protein is one row after TCRdb ran MiXCR on the RT-PCR reads. The top ten hold over 10% of the sample, which has about 520,000 distinct CDR3 sequences, roughly 7.6% seen once. The gene calls are TRBV6-1 and TRBJ2-1; 8 bases are shared with TRBD2. The receptor was isolated from a man between 50 and 69 years old who received an inactivated influenza vaccine. The sample was PBMCs from blood, taken roughly 24 months after vaccination. The CDR3 region has the DNA TGTGCCAGCAGTGTATACCAACGGGGGGGCCTCTACAATGAGCAGTTCTTC. Encoded protein: CASSVYQRGGLYNEQFF.